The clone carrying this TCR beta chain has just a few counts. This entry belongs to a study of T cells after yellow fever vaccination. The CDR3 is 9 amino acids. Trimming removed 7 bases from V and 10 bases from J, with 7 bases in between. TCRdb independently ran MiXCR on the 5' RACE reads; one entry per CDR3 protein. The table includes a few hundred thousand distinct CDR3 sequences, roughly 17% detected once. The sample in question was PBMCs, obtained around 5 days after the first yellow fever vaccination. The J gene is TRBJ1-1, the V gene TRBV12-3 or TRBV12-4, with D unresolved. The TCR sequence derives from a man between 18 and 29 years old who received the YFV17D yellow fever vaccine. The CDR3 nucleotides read TGTGCCAGCACTCCAGGAGCTTTCTTT. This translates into CASTPGAFF.